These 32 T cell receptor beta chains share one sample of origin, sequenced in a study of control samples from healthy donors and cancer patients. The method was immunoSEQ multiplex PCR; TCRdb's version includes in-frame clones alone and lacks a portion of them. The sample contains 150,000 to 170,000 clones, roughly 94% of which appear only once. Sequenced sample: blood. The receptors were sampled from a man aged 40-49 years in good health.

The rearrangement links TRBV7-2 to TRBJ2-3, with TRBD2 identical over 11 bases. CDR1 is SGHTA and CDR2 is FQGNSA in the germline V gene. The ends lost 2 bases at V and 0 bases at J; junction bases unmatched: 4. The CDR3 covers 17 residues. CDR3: CASSLRTSGGSTDTQYF. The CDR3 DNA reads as TGTGCCAGCAGCTTACGAACTAGCGGGGGTAGCACAGATACGCAGTATTTT.

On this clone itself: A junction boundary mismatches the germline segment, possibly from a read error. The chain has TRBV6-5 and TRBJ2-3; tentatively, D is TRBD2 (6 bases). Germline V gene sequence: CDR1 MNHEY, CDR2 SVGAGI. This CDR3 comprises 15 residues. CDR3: CASSDSRGGTDTQYF. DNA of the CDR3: TGTGCCAGCAGTGACTCGCGGGGCGGCACAGATACGCAGTATTTT.

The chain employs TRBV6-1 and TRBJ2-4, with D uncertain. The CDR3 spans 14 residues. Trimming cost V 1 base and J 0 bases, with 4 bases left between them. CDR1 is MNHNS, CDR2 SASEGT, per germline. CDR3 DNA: TGTGCCAGCAGTGAAGGGTCAGCCAAAAACATTCAGTACTTC. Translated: CASSEGSAKNIQYF.

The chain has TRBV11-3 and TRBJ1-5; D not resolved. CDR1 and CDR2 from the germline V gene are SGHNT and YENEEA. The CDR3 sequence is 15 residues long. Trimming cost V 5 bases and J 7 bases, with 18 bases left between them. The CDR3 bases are TGTGCCAGCAGCAAAAAGGACCGAGGTGGACAGCCCCAGCATTTT. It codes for CASSKKDRGGQPQHF. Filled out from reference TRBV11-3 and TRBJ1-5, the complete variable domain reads EAGVVQSPRYKIIEKKQPVAFWCNPISGHNTLYWYLQNLGQGPELLIRYENEEAVDDSQLPKDRFSAERLKGVDSTLKIQPAELGDSAVYLCASSKKDRGGQPQHFGDGTRLSIL.

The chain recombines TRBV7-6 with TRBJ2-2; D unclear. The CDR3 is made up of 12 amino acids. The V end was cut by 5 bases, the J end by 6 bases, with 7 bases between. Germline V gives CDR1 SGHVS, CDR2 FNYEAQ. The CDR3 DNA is TGTGCCAGCAGCCCCGAGGCCGGGGAGCTGTTTTTT. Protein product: CASSPEAGELFF.

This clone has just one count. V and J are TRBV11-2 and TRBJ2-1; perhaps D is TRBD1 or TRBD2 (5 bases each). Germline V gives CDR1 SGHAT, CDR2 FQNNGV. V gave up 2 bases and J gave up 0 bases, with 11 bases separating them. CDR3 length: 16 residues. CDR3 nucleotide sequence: TGTGCCAGCAGCTTAAACGCAGGGAGCTCCTACAATGAGCAGTTCTTC. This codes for CASSLNAGSSYNEQFF.

The CDR3 protein is CASWGPRGGAYNSPLHF. The CDR3 DNA is TGTGCCAGCTGGGGACCCCGGGGGGGGGCCTATAATTCACCCCTCCACTTT. The chain is built from TRBV28 and TRBJ1-6; TRBD1 might be the D (5 bases). The ends were cut back, 8 bases at V and 2 bases at J, with 19 bases in the middle. CDR1 and CDR2 from the germline V gene are MDHEN and SYDVKM. The length of the CDR3 is 17 residues.

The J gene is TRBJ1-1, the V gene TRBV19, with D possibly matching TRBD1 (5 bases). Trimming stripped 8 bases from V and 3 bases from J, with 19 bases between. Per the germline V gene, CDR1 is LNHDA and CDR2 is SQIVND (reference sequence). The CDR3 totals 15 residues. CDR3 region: CASSSRTGGDTEAFF. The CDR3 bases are TGTGCCAGTTCCTCGCGGACGGGGGGAGACACTGAAGCTTTCTTT.

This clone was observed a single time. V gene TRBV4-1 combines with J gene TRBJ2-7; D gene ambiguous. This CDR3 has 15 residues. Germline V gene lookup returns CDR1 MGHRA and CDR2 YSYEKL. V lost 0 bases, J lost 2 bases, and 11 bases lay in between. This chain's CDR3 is CASSQDPGPTYEQYF. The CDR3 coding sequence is TGCGCCAGCAGCCAAGATCCGGGCCCGACCTACGAGCAGTACTTC.

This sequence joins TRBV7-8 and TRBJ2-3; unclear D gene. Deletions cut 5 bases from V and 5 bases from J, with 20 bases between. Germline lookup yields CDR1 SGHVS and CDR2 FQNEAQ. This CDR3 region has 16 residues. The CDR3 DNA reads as TGTGCCAGCAGCCCCCTCATTAGTGGGTGGGGAGATACGCAGTATTTT. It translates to CASSPLISGWGDTQYF.

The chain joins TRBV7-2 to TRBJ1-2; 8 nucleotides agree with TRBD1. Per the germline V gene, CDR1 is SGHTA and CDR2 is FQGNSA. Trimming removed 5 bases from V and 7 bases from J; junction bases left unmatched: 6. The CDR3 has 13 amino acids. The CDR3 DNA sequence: TGTGCCAGCAGCCCGGACAGGGCGGCTGGCTACACCTTC. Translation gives CASSPDRAAGYTF.

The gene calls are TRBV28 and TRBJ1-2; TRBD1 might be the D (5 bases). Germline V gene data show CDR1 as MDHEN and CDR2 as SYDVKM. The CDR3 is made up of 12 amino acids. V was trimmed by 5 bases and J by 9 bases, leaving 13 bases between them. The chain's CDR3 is CASSPRGGRYTF. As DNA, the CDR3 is TGTGCCAGCAGTCCCCGGGGGGGTCGCTACACCTTC.

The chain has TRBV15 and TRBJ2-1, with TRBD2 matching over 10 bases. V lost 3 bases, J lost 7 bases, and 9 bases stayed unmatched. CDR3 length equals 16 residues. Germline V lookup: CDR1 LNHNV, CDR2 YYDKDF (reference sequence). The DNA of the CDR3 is TGTGCCACCAGCAGGGGTAGCGGGGGGAATTTGAATGAGCAGTTCTTC. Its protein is CATSRGSGGNLNEQFF. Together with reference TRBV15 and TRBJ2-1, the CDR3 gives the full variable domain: DAMVIQNPRYQVTQFGKPVTLSCSQTLNHNVMYWYQQKSSQAPKLLFHYYDKDFNNEADTPDNFQSRRPNTSFCFLDIRSPGLGDTAMYLCATSRGSGGNLNEQFFGPGTRLTVL.

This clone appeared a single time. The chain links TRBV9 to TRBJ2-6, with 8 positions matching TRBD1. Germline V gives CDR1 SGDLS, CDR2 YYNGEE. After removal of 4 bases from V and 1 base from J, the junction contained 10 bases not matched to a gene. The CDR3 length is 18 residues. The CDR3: CASSPWTGFKSGANVLTF. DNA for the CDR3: TGTGCCAGCAGCCCGTGGACAGGGTTTAAATCTGGGGCCAACGTCCTGACTTTC. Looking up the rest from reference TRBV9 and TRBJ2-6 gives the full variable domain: DSGVTQTPKHLITATGQRVTLRCSPRSGDLSVYWYQQSLDQGLQFLIQYYNGEERAKGNILERFSAQQFPDLHSELNLSSLELGDSALYFCASSPWTGFKSGANVLTFGAGSRLTVL.

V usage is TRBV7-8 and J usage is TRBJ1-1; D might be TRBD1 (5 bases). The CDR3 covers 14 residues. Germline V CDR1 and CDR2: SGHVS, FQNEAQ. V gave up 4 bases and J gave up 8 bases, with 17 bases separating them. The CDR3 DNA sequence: TGTGCCAGCAGCTCCCGGGACCTCCCATACGAAGCTTTCTTT. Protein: CASSSRDLPYEAFF. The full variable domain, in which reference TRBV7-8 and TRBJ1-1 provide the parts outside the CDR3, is GAGVSQSPRYKVAKRGQDVALRCDPISGHVSLFWYQQALGQGPEFLTYFQNEAQLDKSGLPSDRFFAERPEGSVSTLKIQRTQQEDSAVYLCASSSRDLPYEAFFGQGTRLTVV.

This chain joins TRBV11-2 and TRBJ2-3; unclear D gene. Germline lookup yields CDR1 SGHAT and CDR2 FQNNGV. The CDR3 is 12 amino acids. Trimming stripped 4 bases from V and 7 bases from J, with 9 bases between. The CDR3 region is CASSSPSYTQYF. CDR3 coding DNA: TGTGCCAGCAGCTCCCCCAGTTATACGCAGTATTTT.

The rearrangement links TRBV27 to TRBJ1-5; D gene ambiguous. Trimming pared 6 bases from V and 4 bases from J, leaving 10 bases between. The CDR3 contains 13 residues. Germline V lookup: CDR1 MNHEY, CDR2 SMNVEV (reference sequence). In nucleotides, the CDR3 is TGTGCCAGCAGCAAGAACAGAAATCAGCCCCAGCATTTT. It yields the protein CASSKNRNQPQHF.

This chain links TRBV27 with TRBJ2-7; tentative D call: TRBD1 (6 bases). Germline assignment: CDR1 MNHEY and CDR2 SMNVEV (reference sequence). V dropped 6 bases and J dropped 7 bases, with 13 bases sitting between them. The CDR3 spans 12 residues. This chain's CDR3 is CASRYRAGEQYF. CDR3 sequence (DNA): TGTGCCAGCAGATACAGGGCTGGGGAGCAGTACTTC.

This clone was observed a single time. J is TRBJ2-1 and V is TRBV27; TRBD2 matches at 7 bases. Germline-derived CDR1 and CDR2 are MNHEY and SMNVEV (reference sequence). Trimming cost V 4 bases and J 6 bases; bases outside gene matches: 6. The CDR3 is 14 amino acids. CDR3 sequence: CASSWGGRINEQFF. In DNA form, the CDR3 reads TGTGCCAGCAGTTGGGGGGGACGGATCAATGAGCAGTTCTTC.

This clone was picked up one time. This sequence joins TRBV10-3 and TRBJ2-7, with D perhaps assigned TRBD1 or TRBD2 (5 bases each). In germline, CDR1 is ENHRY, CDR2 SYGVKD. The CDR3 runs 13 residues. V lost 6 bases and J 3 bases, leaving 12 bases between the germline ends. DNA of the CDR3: TGTGCCATCAGGAGAGGGGCCAACTACGAGCAGTACTTC. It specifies CAIRRGANYEQYF.

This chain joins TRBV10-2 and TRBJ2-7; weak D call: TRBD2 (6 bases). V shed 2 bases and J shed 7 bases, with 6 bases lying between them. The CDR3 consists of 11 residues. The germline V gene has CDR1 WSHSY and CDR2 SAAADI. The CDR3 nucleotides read TGCGCCAGCAGTGAGGGGGGGGAGCAGTACTTC. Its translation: CASSEGGEQYF.

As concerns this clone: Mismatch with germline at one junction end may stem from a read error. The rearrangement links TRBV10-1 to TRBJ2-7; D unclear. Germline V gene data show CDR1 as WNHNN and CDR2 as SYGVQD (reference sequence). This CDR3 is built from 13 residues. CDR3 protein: CATSPDNSYEQYF. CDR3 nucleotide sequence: TGCGCCACCAGTCCCGACAACTCCTACGAGCAGTACTTC.

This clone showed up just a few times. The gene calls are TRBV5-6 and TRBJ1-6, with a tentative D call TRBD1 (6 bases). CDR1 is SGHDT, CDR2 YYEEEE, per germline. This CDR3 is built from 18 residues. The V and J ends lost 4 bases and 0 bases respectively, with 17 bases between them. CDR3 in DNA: TGTGCCAGCAGCCACGGACAGAAAGTAAGCTCCTATAATTCACCCCTCCACTTT. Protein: CASSHGQKVSSYNSPLHF.

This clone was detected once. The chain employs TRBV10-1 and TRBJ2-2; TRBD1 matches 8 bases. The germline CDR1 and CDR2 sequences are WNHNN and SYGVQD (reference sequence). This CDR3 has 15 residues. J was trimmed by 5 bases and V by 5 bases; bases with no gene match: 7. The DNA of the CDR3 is TGCGCCAGCAGTTATGGACAGGGTAGGACCGGGGAGCTGTTTTTT. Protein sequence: CASSYGQGRTGELFF.

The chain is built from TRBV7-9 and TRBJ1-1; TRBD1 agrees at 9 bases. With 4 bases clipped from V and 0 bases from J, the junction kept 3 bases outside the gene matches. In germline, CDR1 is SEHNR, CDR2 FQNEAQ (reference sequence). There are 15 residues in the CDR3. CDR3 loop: CASSSGDRVNTEAFF. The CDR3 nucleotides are TGTGCCAGCAGCTCGGGGGACAGGGTGAACACTGAAGCTTTCTTT.

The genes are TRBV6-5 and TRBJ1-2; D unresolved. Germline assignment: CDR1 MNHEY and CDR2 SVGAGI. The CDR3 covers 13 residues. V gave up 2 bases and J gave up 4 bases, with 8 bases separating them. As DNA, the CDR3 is TGTGCCAGCAGTTACGGGTACGGCTATGGCTACACCTTC. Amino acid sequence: CASSYGYGYGYTF.

The CDR3 spells CASSPHPRETSNYGYTF. The CDR3 DNA follows: TGTGCCAGCAGTCCTCACCCCCGGGAGACCTCTAACTATGGCTACACCTTC. The V and J genes are TRBV6-6 and TRBJ1-2; D is unclear. Germline values: CDR1 MNHNY, CDR2 SVGAGI (reference sequence). Trimming stripped 5 bases from V and 0 bases from J, with 19 bases between. The CDR3 is 17 amino acids.

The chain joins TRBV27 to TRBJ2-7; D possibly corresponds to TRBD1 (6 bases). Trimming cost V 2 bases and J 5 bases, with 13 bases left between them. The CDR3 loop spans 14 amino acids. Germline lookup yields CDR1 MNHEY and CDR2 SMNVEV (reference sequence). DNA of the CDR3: TGTGCCAGCAGTTTACGCGGACAGTCCCACGAGCAGTACTTC. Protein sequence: CASSLRGQSHEQYF.

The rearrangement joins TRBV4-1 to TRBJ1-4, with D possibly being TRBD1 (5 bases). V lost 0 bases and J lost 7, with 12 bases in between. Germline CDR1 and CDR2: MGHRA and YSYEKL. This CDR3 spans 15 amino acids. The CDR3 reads CASSQDGGGGEKLFF. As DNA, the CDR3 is TGCGCCAGCAGCCAAGATGGGGGAGGAGGTGAAAAACTGTTTTTT.

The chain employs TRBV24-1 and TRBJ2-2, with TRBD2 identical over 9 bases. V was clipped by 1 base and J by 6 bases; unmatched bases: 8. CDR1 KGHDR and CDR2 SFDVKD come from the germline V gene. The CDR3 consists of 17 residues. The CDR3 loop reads CATSDLSSGGYSGELFF. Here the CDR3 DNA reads TGTGCCACCAGTGATTTATCCAGCGGGGGGTATTCCGGGGAGCTGTTTTTT.

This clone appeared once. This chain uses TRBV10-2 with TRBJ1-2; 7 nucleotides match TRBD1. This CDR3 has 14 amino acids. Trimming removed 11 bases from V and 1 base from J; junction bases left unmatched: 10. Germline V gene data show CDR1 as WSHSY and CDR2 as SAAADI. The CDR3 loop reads CASTGTEFNYGYTF. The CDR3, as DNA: TGCGCCTCCACGGGGACAGAGTTTAACTATGGCTACACCTTC.

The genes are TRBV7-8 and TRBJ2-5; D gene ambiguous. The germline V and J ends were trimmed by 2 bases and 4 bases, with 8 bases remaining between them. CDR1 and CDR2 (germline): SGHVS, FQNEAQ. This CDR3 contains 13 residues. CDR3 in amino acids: CASSLIERETQYF. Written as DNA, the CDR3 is TGTGCCAGCAGCTTAATTGAACGAGAGACCCAGTACTTC.